The 2 T cell receptor beta chains reported below all come from one sample, sequenced in a study of type 1 regulatory T cells. No cognate antigen is known for these TCRs. TCRdb ran MiXCR on the reads and lists one entry per CDR3 protein. The repertoire holds over 55,000 distinct CDR3 sequences, with just under 50% as singletons. The sequenced sample was cultured non-Tr1 T cells, either the whole culture or a sorted T cell fraction (not recorded which). Every receptor here comes from a human donor in good health.

V gene TRBV18 combines with J gene TRBJ1-1, with 8 bases matching TRBD1. The trim removed 0 bases at V and 9 bases at J, leaving 3 bases unmatched. The CDR3 has 13 residues. Per germline, CDR1 KGHSH and CDR2 LQKENI. In nucleotides, the CDR3 is TGTGCCAGCTCACCACCTGACAGGGGCAAAGCTTTCTTT. Protein sequence: CASSPPDRGKAFF.

The DNA of the CDR3 is TGTGCCAGCAGCTTAGCCGTCAGGGTCAGTGGCTACACCTTC. It yields the protein CASSLAVRVSGYTF. The chain links TRBV7-2 to TRBJ1-2; D possibly corresponds to TRBD1 (5 bases). The CDR3 runs to 14 residues. Trimming shortened V by 0 bases and J by 7 bases, and 12 bases separated the two germline ends. Germline V gene sequence: CDR1 SGHTA, CDR2 FQGNSA.